Listed below are T cell receptor beta chains from one sample, sequenced in a study of T cell responses to AZD1222 COVID-19 vaccine. Profiled with immunoSEQ multiplex PCR; TCRdb holds only in-frame clones, not every one. The sample has approximately 130,000 clones; 88% are singletons. The material sequenced was peripheral blood, taken 28 days after the second AZD1222 dose. Receptor source: an adult who received the AZD1222 COVID-19 vaccine. CDR3s leave out the opening cysteine and the closing phenylalanine or tryptophan. Each record gives: V gene, CDR3 protein.

v_gene: TRBV28
CDR3aa: ASSYTDTQY

v_gene: TRBV7-9
CDR3aa: ASSWDRNSPLH

v_gene: TRBV20-1
CDR3aa: SASSDSYQY

v_gene: TRBV5-8
CDR3aa: ASSLRLRQPRETQY

v_gene: TRBV6-5
CDR3aa: ASSLNFDRDYGYT

v_gene: TRBV19
CDR3aa: ASSIEGGRGYT

v_gene: TRBV30
CDR3aa: ACPKGQGSGETQY

v_gene: TRBV5-1
CDR3aa: ASSLAGLRGEQY

v_gene: TRBV30
CDR3aa: AWSGRGNYGYT

v_gene: TRBV7-6
CDR3aa: ASSLAPSGGWNEQF

v_gene: TRBV29-1
CDR3aa: SVTGTAYGYT

v_gene: TRBV15
CDR3aa: ATRPHGGDYSGTEAF

v_gene: TRBV5-8
CDR3aa: ASSQGPVREQF

v_gene: TRBV4-3
CDR3aa: ASRPFSGAPTEAF

v_gene: TRBV5-1
CDR3aa: ASSLGAMGGGQPQH